A single sample gave rise to the 30 T cell receptor beta chains below, sequenced in a study of T cell repertoires in cytomegalovirus infection. TCRdb called the reads again in MiXCR, with one record for every CDR3 protein. The sample shows tens of thousands of distinct CDR3 sequences, 15% to 25% of them seen only once. No antigen is known for these receptors. The sequencing used CD8+ T cells from cultured PBMCs, collected from culture after CMV antigen stimulation. The receptors come from a human donor in good health (CMV status not recorded). Some clones in this sample may be carry-over from other donors' samples.

This sequence joins TRBV30 and TRBJ2-7, with D possibly TRBD2 on 5 matching bases. Trimming stripped 6 bases from V and 2 bases from J, with 17 bases between. Looked up from germline, CDR1 is GTSNPN and CDR2 is SVGIG (reference sequence). The CDR3 has 14 residues. Here the CDR3 DNA reads TGTGCCTGCTTAGCGACCCGAAGTCCCTACGAGCAGTACTTC. This sequence encodes CACLATRSPYEQYF.

In this sample, this clonotype turned up a few times. J is TRBJ1-5 and V is TRBV20-1; perhaps TRBD1 as D (5 bases). CDR3 size: 15 residues. CDR1 and CDR2 (germline): DFQATT, SNEGSKA (reference sequence). Trimming removed 2 bases at V and 4 bases at J, with 15 bases between. CDR3 sequence (DNA): TGCAGTGCTAGACCGACGACAGAGCCAAATCAGCCCCAGCATTTT. Amino acids: CSARPTTEPNQPQHF.

This clonotype was seen more than once but under ten times. The chain employs TRBV9 and TRBJ2-1; 7 positions match TRBD1. The CDR3 extends over 13 amino acids. CDR1 and CDR2 from the germline V gene are SGDLS and YYNGEE. J lost 9 bases, V lost 4 bases, and 7 bases had no gene match. CDR3 residues: CASSRTGVGEQFF. CDR3 DNA sequence: TGTGCCAGCAGCAGAACAGGGGTTGGTGAGCAGTTCTTC.

With regard to this clonotype: This may come from a read error, since a much larger clone is one base off. The chain recombines TRBV6-1 with TRBJ1-1, with D maybe TRBD1 (5 bases). The CDR3 runs 16 residues. Trimming stripped 10 bases from V and 0 bases from J, with 21 bases between. Germline CDR1 is MNHNS and CDR2 is SASEGT. CDR3 amino acids: CANSPGIVIMNTEAFF. CDR3 DNA: TGTGCCAACAGCCCAGGGATTGTGATCATGAACACTGAAGCTTTCTTT.

The chain is built from TRBV11-1 and TRBJ1-1; no definite D call. CDR1 and CDR2 from the germline V gene are SGHAT and FQDESV (reference sequence). The CDR3 runs to 12 residues. V gave up 3 bases and J gave up 6 bases, with 8 bases separating them. The CDR3 protein is CASSFSGAEAFF. The CDR3 DNA sequence: TGTGCCAGCAGCTTTAGCGGGGCTGAAGCTTTCTTT.

This clonotype was detected ten times or more. This chain links TRBV27 with TRBJ2-7; D possibly corresponds to TRBD1 (6 bases). V was trimmed by 6 bases and J by 0 bases, leaving 9 bases between them. Germline CDR1 is MNHEY and CDR2 is SMNVEV (reference sequence). There are 13 residues in the CDR3. In DNA, the CDR3 is TGTGCCAGCAGCCGGACAGCCTCCTACGAGCAGTACTTC. Translation gives CASSRTASYEQYF.

This clonotype was found many times. The chain combines TRBV6-5 with TRBJ2-7, with D perhaps TRBD2 (5 bases). Trimming pared 5 bases from V and 3 bases from J, leaving 14 bases between. Per germline, CDR1 MNHEY and CDR2 SVGAGI. The CDR3 has 14 amino acids. Here the CDR3 reads CASSPRDHHYEQYF. In DNA, the CDR3 is TGTGCCAGCAGTCCTCGGGATCACCACTACGAGCAGTACTTC.

This clonotype was seen a handful of times. The chain links TRBV2 to TRBJ2-3, with D tentatively TRBD1 or TRBD2 (6 bases each). The germline V gene has CDR1 SNHLY and CDR2 FYNNEI. The CDR3 loop spans 14 amino acids. V was shortened by 2 bases and J by 5 bases, with 11 bases between the two germline ends. The CDR3 loop is CASSEWGAGDTQYF. The CDR3 region has the DNA TGTGCCAGCAGTGAATGGGGGGCAGGAGATACGCAGTATTTT.

The V and J genes are TRBV27 and TRBJ2-2; 9 bases map to TRBD1. Germline V gives CDR1 MNHEY, CDR2 SMNVEV (reference sequence). Trimming removed 3 bases from V and 4 bases from J; junction bases left unmatched: 3. The CDR3 has 15 amino acids. The chain's CDR3 is CASSFGTGITGELFF. CDR3 in DNA: TGTGCCAGCAGTTTCGGGACAGGGATCACCGGGGAGCTGTTTTTT.

This clonotype was counted at least ten times. This chain connects TRBV20-1 to TRBJ1-5, with D possibly TRBD1 on 5 matching bases. Trimming took off 0 bases at V and 6 bases at J, with 15 bases between the two ends. The CDR3 runs to 15 residues. The V gene's germline CDR1 is DFQATT and CDR2 SNEGSKA (reference sequence). This CDR3 reads CSAREDLGEGQPQHF. In DNA form, the CDR3 reads TGCAGTGCTAGAGAGGATCTGGGGGAAGGTCAGCCCCAGCATTTT.

V gene TRBV9 combines with J gene TRBJ2-5; 7 bases line up with TRBD2. Germline assignment: CDR1 SGDLS and CDR2 YYNGEE. The trim removed 4 bases at V and 5 bases at J, leaving 5 bases unmatched. The CDR3 has 13 amino acids. DNA of the CDR3: TGTGCCAGCAGCATACGGGGAGGGGAGACCCAGTACTTC. This encodes CASSIRGGETQYF.

The rearrangement joins TRBV6-2 or TRBV6-3 to TRBJ2-7, with D maybe TRBD2 (7 bases). Trimming stripped 4 bases from V and 6 bases from J, with 16 bases between. CDR3 length: 14 amino acids. Germline-derived CDR1 and CDR2 are MNHEY and SVGEGT. CDR3 in amino acids: CASSWGGAGSEQYF. The CDR3 coding sequence is TGTGCCAGCAGTTGGGGGGGCGCCGGATCCGAGCAGTACTTC.

This clonotype was seen a few times. This chain joins TRBV28 and TRBJ1-3; TRBD1 agrees at 7 bases. The germline CDR1 and CDR2 sequences are MDHEN and SYDVKM. With V trimmed by 2 bases and J by 3 bases, 7 bases remained unmatched. This CDR3 is 16 amino acids long. The CDR3 nucleotides read TGTGCCAGCAGTTTAGGGACAGCCCGACGTGGAAACACCATATATTTT. This sequence encodes CASSLGTARRGNTIYF. Full variable domain (rest looked up from reference TRBV28 and TRBJ1-3): DVKVTQSSRYLVKRTGEKVFLECVQDMDHENMFWYRQDPGLGLRLIYFSYDVKMKEKGDIPEGYSVSREKKERFSLILESASTNQTSMYLCASSLGTARRGNTIYFGEGSWLTVV.

This clonotype was counted ten times or more. The chain joins TRBV27 to TRBJ2-3; 10 positions agree with TRBD2. With 5 bases clipped from V and 0 bases from J, the junction kept 2 bases outside the gene matches. This CDR3 has 15 residues. Germline V lookup: CDR1 MNHEY, CDR2 SMNVEV (reference sequence). The CDR3 DNA reads as TGTGCCAGCAGTGAACTAGCGGGGAGCACAGATACGCAGTATTTT. Its protein is CASSELAGSTDTQYF.

This chain uses TRBV5-5 with TRBJ2-3; the match to TRBD2 covers 8 bases. V shed 2 bases and J 0 bases; nucleotides not matched to a gene: 5. Germline V gives CDR1 SGHKS, CDR2 YYEKEE (reference sequence). CDR3 size: 16 residues. Written as DNA, the CDR3 is TGTGCCAGCAGCTTAATGGTAGCGGGGAGCACAGATACGCAGTATTTT. This encodes CASSLMVAGSTDTQYF.

As concerns this clonotype: A read error is possible here, since a much larger clone lies one base away. This chain uses TRBV6-8 with TRBJ1-1; 8 bases agree with TRBD1. Looked up from germline, CDR1 is MNHGY and CDR2 is SAAAGT. J lost 3 bases, V lost 6 bases, and 9 bases had no gene match. The CDR3 runs to 15 residues. Here the CDR3 DNA reads TGTGCCAGCAGCCCTCAGGGGGCGAAGTACACTGAAGCTTTCTTT. Protein: CASSPQGAKYTEAFF.

This clonotype was detected ten times or more. J is TRBJ1-6 and V is TRBV7-2; TRBD1 matches 8 bases. Trimming removed 5 bases from V and 2 bases from J; junction bases left unmatched: 8. CDR3 length: 17 residues. The V gene's germline CDR1 is SGHTA and CDR2 FQGNSA. CDR3 sequence: CASSPQDRVPYNSPLHF. The CDR3 coding sequence is TGTGCCAGCAGCCCCCAGGACAGGGTGCCCTATAATTCACCCCTCCACTTT. Based on the CDR3 plus reference TRBV7-2 and TRBJ1-6, the full variable domain is GAGVSQSPSNKVTEKGKDVELRCDPISGHTALYWYRQSLGQGLEFLIYFQGNSAPDKSGLPSDRFSAERTGGSVSTLTIQRTQQEDSAVYLCASSPQDRVPYNSPLHFGNGTRLTVT.

This clonotype qualifies as medium-sized. This chain links TRBV29-1 with TRBJ2-6; 8 nucleotides agree with TRBD1. The CDR3 is 16 amino acids. CDR1 and CDR2 (germline): SQVTM, ANQGSEA. V was clipped by 6 bases and J by 1 base; unmatched bases: 8. The CDR3 is CSVLQDRVSGANVLTF. Written as DNA, the CDR3 is TGCAGCGTCCTCCAGGACAGGGTTTCTGGGGCCAACGTCCTGACTTTC.

This clonotype appeared a few times. The chain recombines TRBV11-2 with TRBJ2-7; D is unclear. V shed 4 bases and J shed 2 bases, with 12 bases lying between them. CDR3 length equals 14 residues. CDR1 and CDR2 from the germline V gene are SGHAT and FQNNGV. CDR3 amino acids: CASSSALNTYEQYF. The DNA of the CDR3 is TGTGCCAGCAGCTCCGCGTTAAATACCTACGAGCAGTACTTC.

This clonotype was picked up many times. This chain joins TRBV7-6 and TRBJ2-7, with D possibly matching TRBD1 (6 bases). The CDR3 has 14 residues. Germline V gene sequence: CDR1 SGHVS, CDR2 FNYEAQ. Trimming removed 5 bases from V and 3 bases from J, with 14 bases in between. Written as DNA, the CDR3 is TGTGCCAGCAGCCCCCGACAGGATGGCTACGAGCAGTACTTC. It translates to CASSPRQDGYEQYF.

The V call is TRBV12-5, the J call TRBJ2-3; TRBD1 agrees at 10 bases. Germline V gene data show CDR1 as LGHNT and CDR2 as FRNRAP. Unmatched junction bases numbered 22, after V lost 4 bases and J lost 3 bases. The CDR3 is made up of 21 amino acids. In nucleotides, the CDR3 is TGTGCTAGTGGTTCCTCGCGGACAGGGGGAATAAGTAGTGACGGGACAGATACGCAGTATTTT. It translates to CASGSSRTGGISSDGTDTQYF.

This clonotype occurred a few times. An end of the junction differs from the germline gene, which may be a read error. The V gene is TRBV7-7, the J gene TRBJ2-7; D tentatively reads TRBD1 or TRBD2 (5 bases each). The CDR3 has 13 amino acids. Looked up from germline, CDR1 is SSHAT and CDR2 is FNYEAQ (reference sequence). The chain's CDR3 is CASSPGRTYEQYF. CDR3 nucleotide sequence: TGTGCTAGCAGCCCGGGGCGGACCTACGAGCAGTACTTC.

The genes are TRBV28 and TRBJ1-2; D gene ambiguous. CDR1 and CDR2 from the germline V gene are MDHEN and SYDVKM. Trimming took 6 bases from V and 6 from J, leaving 17 bases between them. The CDR3 covers 14 residues. The CDR3 here is CASSFGGGSNGYTF. The CDR3 nucleotides read TGTGCCAGCAGCTTTGGAGGTGGGTCGAATGGCTACACCTTC.

This chain uses TRBV6-2 or TRBV6-3 with TRBJ2-6, with D possibly being TRBD1 (6 bases). Germline V gene lookup returns CDR1 MNHEY and CDR2 SVGEGT. The CDR3 consists of 15 residues. V was shortened by 7 bases and J by 1 base, with 11 bases between the two germline ends. CDR3: CASTSGESGANVLTF. The DNA for the CDR3 is TGTGCCAGCACCTCAGGGGAGTCTGGGGCCAACGTCCTGACTTTC.

This clonotype came up many times. The V gene is TRBV13, the J gene TRBJ2-7; D gene ambiguous. The germline CDR1 and CDR2 sequences are PRHDT and FYEKMQ (reference sequence). The CDR3 contains 11 residues. V lost 2 bases, J lost 5 bases, and 4 bases lay in between. The CDR3 nucleotides are TGTGCCAGCAGCTTAAGGAACGAGCAGTACTTC. Translated, it gives CASSLRNEQYF.

J is TRBJ1-1 and V is TRBV6-2 or TRBV6-3; D is undetermined. The CDR3 sequence is 16 residues long. CDR1 is MNHEY, CDR2 SVGEGT, per germline. V dropped 0 bases and J dropped 0 bases, with 11 bases sitting between them. The CDR3 loop reads CASSYSDLGLNTEAFF. Here the CDR3 DNA reads TGTGCCAGCAGTTACTCCGACCTTGGGTTGAACACTGAAGCTTTCTTT.

This clonotype was counted ten times or more. The chain uses TRBV10-3 and TRBJ2-3, with D possibly TRBD2 on 6 matching bases. Trimming cost V 0 bases and J 1 base, with 8 bases left between them. The CDR3 sequence is 15 residues long. Germline V gene lookup returns CDR1 ENHRY and CDR2 SYGVKD. The DNA of the CDR3 is TGTGCCATCAGTGAGTCGGCTAGCGGCACAGATACGCAGTATTTT. Protein product: CAISESASGTDTQYF.

This clonotype was seen a few times. The chain joins TRBV29-1 to TRBJ2-2; perhaps TRBD1 as D (5 bases). V lost 3 bases to trimming and J lost 2 bases, with 13 bases between them. There are 15 residues in the CDR3. Looked up from germline, CDR1 is SQVTM and CDR2 is ANQGSEA. In DNA form, the CDR3 reads TGCAGCGTTGAGAGGCAGGGATACAACACCGGGGAGCTGTTTTTT. Translating gives CSVERQGYNTGELFF.

About this clonotype: A much more abundant neighbour one base away suggests this may be a read error. This sequence joins TRBV30 and TRBJ2-1, with 11 bases lining up with TRBD2. Germline loops: CDR1 GTSNPN, CDR2 SVGIG (reference sequence). The CDR3 runs to 15 residues. CDR3 amino acids: CVWRTSGGHYNEQFF. CDR3 nucleotide sequence: TGTGTCTGGAGAACTAGCGGGGGCCATTACAATGAGCAGTTCTTC.

This clonotype was counted many times. The V call is TRBV6-5, the J call TRBJ2-3; D ambiguous. Trimming removed 6 bases from V and 6 bases from J, with 16 bases in between. This CDR3 spans 14 amino acids. Germline values: CDR1 MNHEY, CDR2 SVGAGI. CDR3 bases: TGTGCCAGCAGCTTCAGACCCACTACCGATACGCAGTATTTT. Its translation is CASSFRPTTDTQYF.